This TCR beta chain was identified during a study of tumor-infiltrating lymphocytes in primary liver carcinoma. Study background: Tumors, staged T1-T3 N0M0, spanned 4.2 to 10 cm.

This CDR3 contains 14 residues. In germline, CDR1 is SGHAT, CDR2 FQNNGV. The germline V and J ends were trimmed by 5 bases and 7 bases, with 14 bases remaining between them. Both RNA and DNA were isolated together from about 20-30 mg of bulk tissue that had not been sorted. TCR beta cDNA was made from 450 to 500 ng total RNA with a constant-region primer. Three nested multiplex PCR rounds of slightly modified ARM-PCR generated TCR beta libraries. The first two PCR rounds used TRBV1-TRBV30 forward primers with a C-beta reverse primer, about 10 cycles each. TCRdb redid the calling of the multiplex PCR reads with MiXCR, one entry per CDR3 protein. This table has 20,000 to 25,000 distinct CDR3 sequences, 60% to 80% appearing once. Note on this clonotype: This may arise from a read error, as a much more abundant clone is one base away.

This chain connects TRBV11-2 to TRBJ2-2; no reliable D call. The sample taken for sequencing was liver tumor tissue from sampling region 1. As to subset: tumor region T1, superior pole. The TCR comes from a woman younger than 45 with primary liver carcinoma and hepatitis B virus infection. CDR3 protein: CASSPDHYIGELFF. The CDR3 nucleotides are TGTGCCAGCAGCCCGGACCATTACATCGGGGAGCTGTTTTTT.